One sample yielded the 16 T cell receptor beta chains listed below, sequenced in a study of T cell responses to AZD1222 COVID-19 vaccine. Only in-frame clones appear in the TCRdb table, and some are missing; sequencing was by immunoSEQ multiplex PCR. This repertoire shows some 170,000 clones, about 90% found once; its top ten account for around 0.98%. Specimen: peripheral blood, collected 28 days after the second AZD1222 dose. The receptors here all came from an adult who received the AZD1222 COVID-19 vaccine.

The V and J genes are TRBV10-3 and TRBJ2-7; no definite D call. The germline CDR1 and CDR2 sequences are ENHRY and SYGVKD. CDR3 size: 13 residues. Trimming took off 4 bases at V and 4 bases at J, with 11 bases between the two ends. The CDR3 nucleotides read TGTGCCATCAGTGGCCCCGTATTTTACGAGCAGTACTTC. Its protein is CAISGPVFYEQYF.

This chain uses TRBV14 with TRBJ2-5; tentatively, D is TRBD1 (6 bases). Between the trimmed V and J ends, which lost 1 base and 0 bases, there was a span of 18 bases. The CDR3 has 18 residues. Germline CDR1 SGHDN, CDR2 FVKESK. The CDR3 DNA reads as TGTGCCAGCAGCCAAGGATTAGGACAGAGAACGTACCAAGAGACCCAGTACTTC. Its protein product is CASSQGLGQRTYQETQYF.

V gene TRBV5-4 combines with J gene TRBJ1-2; D remains ambiguous. Germline CDR1 reads SGHNT; CDR2 reads YYREEE (reference sequence). The CDR3 contains 12 residues. Trimming removed 4 bases at V and 2 bases at J, with 6 bases between. The CDR3 sequence: CASSPRNYGYTF. CDR3 nucleotide sequence: TGTGCCAGCAGCCCCCGGAACTATGGCTACACCTTC.

The chain has TRBV3-1 (or the pseudogene TRBV3-2) and TRBJ1-1, with D tentatively TRBD1 (6 bases). Trimming removed 3 bases at V and 6 bases at J, with 8 bases between. Germline V CDR1 and CDR2: LGHDT, YNNKEL (reference sequence). The CDR3 runs 12 residues. The CDR3 DNA reads TGTGCCAGCAGCCAGGGGACACCTGAAGCTTTCTTT. Translation: CASSQGTPEAFF.

The rearrangement links TRBV19 to TRBJ2-3; weak D call: TRBD1 (6 bases). CDR1 is LNHDA, CDR2 SQIVND, per germline (reference sequence). This CDR3 comprises 14 residues. Trimming took off 7 bases at V and 4 bases at J, with 15 bases between the two ends. The DNA for the CDR3 is TGTGCCAGTACATCCTCACAGGGCTCAGATACGCAGTATTTT. Residues: CASTSSQGSDTQYF. Combining the CDR3 with reference TRBV19 and TRBJ2-3 gives the whole variable domain DGGITQSPKYLFRKEGQNVTLSCEQNLNHDAMYWYRQDPGQGLRLIYYSQIVNDFQKGDIAEGYSVSREKKESFPLTVTSAQKNPTAFYLCASTSSQGSDTQYFGPGTRLTVL.

V and J are TRBV29-1 and TRBJ1-5, with D uncertain. V was clipped by 0 bases and J by 4 bases, with 7 bases between them. Germline lookup yields CDR1 SQVTM and CDR2 ANQGSEA. The CDR3 length is 13 residues. The CDR3 DNA reads as TGCAGCGTTGAAGATGCCGAGAATCAGCCCCAGCATTTT. Protein product: CSVEDAENQPQHF.

The V and J genes are TRBV15 and TRBJ2-3; D remains unclear. The CDR3 sequence is 15 residues long. The V gene lost 1 base and the J gene lost 0 bases, with 8 bases spanning the gap. Germline CDR1 is LNHNV and CDR2 is YYDKDF (reference sequence). The DNA of the CDR3 is TGTGCCACCAGCAGAGCTGACTTTAGCACAGATACGCAGTATTTT. The encoded protein is CATSRADFSTDTQYF. The full variable domain, its missing parts supplied by reference TRBV15 and TRBJ2-3, is DAMVIQNPRYQVTQFGKPVTLSCSQTLNHNVMYWYQQKSSQAPKLLFHYYDKDFNNEADTPDNFQSRRPNTSFCFLDIRSPGLGDTAMYLCATSRADFSTDTQYFGPGTRLTVL.

V is TRBV18 and J is TRBJ1-2; 8 nucleotides line up with TRBD1. This CDR3 region has 14 residues. CDR1 is KGHSH, CDR2 LQKENI, per germline. The J segment lost 2 bases and the V segment lost 6 bases, leaving 5 bases of the junction unmatched. Here the CDR3 DNA reads TGTGCCAGCTCCCCCCGACAGGGGAACTATGGCTACACCTTC. It codes for CASSPRQGNYGYTF. The variable domain in full, completed from reference TRBV18 and TRBJ1-2, reads NAGVMQNPRHLVRRRGQEARLRCSPMKGHSHVYWYRQLPEEGLKFMVYLQKENIIDESGMPKERFSAEFPKEGPSILRIQQVVRGDSAAYFCASSPRQGNYGYTFGSGTRLTVV.

This rearrangement joins TRBV3-1 (or the pseudogene TRBV3-2) to TRBJ1-2; D is uncertain. Trimming removed 4 bases at V and 1 base at J, with 10 bases between. CDR3 length: 14 residues. The V gene's germline CDR1 is LGHDT and CDR2 YNNKEL (reference sequence). The CDR3 loop is CASSPNGVNYGYTF. The CDR3 coding sequence is TGTGCCAGCAGCCCAAATGGCGTTAACTATGGCTACACCTTC.

The rearrangement uses TRBV10-3 and TRBJ2-1; maybe TRBD1 (6 bases). The CDR3 consists of 13 residues. The V and J ends lost 7 bases and 3 bases respectively, with 10 bases between them. Per germline, CDR1 ENHRY and CDR2 SYGVKD. Here the CDR3 DNA reads TGTGCCATCAACAGGGTAGGCTACAATGAGCAGTTCTTC. As protein: CAINRVGYNEQFF.

The rearrangement joins TRBV29-1 to TRBJ2-5; TRBD2 aligns across 11 bases. From germline, CDR1 is SQVTM and CDR2 ANQGSEA. J was trimmed by 5 bases and V by 4 bases; bases with no gene match: 15. CDR3 size: 17 residues. The CDR3, as DNA: TGCAGCGTTGTAGGTCTGGCTAGCGGGGGGCTTGGGGAGACCCAGTACTTC. Translated: CSVVGLASGGLGETQYF.

The genes are TRBV7-9 and TRBJ2-7, with 7 bases matching TRBD1. Unmatched junction bases numbered 8, after V lost 5 bases and J lost 4 bases. Germline-derived CDR1 and CDR2 are SEHNR and FQNEAQ (reference sequence). This CDR3 is built from 14 residues. CDR3 in DNA: TGTGCCAGCAGCCCTCGACAGGGATCTTACGAGCAGTACTTC. The encoded protein is CASSPRQGSYEQYF.

This clone has only one observation. This sequence joins TRBV7-8 and TRBJ2-2, with TRBD2 matching 9 bases. This CDR3 is built from 19 residues. The trim removed 5 bases at V and 4 bases at J, leaving 17 bases unmatched. Germline CDR1 and CDR2: SGHVS and FQNEAQ. CDR3 sequence: CASSIPSIIAGALTGELFF. As DNA, the CDR3 is TGTGCCAGCAGCATCCCCTCAATAATAGCGGGGGCCCTCACCGGGGAGCTGTTTTTT.

The CDR3 sequence: CASSYSGVSTEAFF. In DNA form, the CDR3 reads TGTGCCAGCAGCTATTCGGGTGTTAGCACTGAAGCTTTCTTT. The V call is TRBV27, the J call TRBJ1-1; the D is unclear. With 6 bases removed from V and 4 bases from J, the gap between germline ends came to 15 bases. This CDR3 is built from 14 residues. CDR1 MNHEY and CDR2 SMNVEV come from the germline V gene (reference sequence).

This clone appeared once. J is TRBJ1-5 and V is TRBV5-1; TRBD1 matches 9 bases. V gave up 0 bases and J gave up 2 bases; unmatched junction bases: 0. The CDR3 extends over 15 amino acids. In germline, CDR1 is SGHRS, CDR2 YFSETQ. The CDR3, as DNA: TGCGCCAGCAGCTTGGGGACAGGGGGCAATCAGCCCCAGCATTTT. This sequence encodes CASSLGTGGNQPQHF.

The gene calls are TRBV10-3 and TRBJ2-5, with a tentative D call TRBD1 (7 bases). CDR1 ENHRY and CDR2 SYGVKD come from the germline V gene. Trimming shortened V by 0 bases and J by 2 bases, and 19 bases separated the two germline ends. This CDR3 has 18 residues. The CDR3 DNA sequence: TGTGCCATCAGTGAGTCGATGGTCAGGGGGGTCCCTCAAGAGACCCAGTACTTC. Translated: CAISESMVRGVPQETQYF.